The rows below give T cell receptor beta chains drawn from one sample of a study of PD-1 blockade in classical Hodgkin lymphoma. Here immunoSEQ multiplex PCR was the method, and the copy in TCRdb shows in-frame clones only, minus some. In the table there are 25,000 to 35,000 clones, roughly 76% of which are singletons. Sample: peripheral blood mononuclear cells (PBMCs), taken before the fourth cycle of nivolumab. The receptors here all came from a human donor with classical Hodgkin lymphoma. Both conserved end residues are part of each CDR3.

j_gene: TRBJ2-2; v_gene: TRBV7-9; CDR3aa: CASSLIGFRNTGELFF
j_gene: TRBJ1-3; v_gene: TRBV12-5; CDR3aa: CASASPLSGNTIYF
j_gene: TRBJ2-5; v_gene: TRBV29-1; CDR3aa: CSVGQGQRETQYF
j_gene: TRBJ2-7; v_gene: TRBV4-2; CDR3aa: CASSQEGRTSPGYEQYF
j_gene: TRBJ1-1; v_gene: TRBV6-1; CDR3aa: CASSVAGVAFF
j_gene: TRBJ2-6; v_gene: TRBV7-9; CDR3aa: CASGISRANVLTF
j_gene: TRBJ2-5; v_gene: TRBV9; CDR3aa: CASSPRRTQETQYF
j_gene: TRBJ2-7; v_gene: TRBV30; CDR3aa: CAWRTDRAYEQYF
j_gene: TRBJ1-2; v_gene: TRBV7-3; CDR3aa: CASSPSANYGYTF
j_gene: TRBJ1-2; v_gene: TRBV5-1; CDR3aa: CASSPRWAGAFTNYGYTF
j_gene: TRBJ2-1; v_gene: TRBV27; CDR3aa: CASSIIAGAYNEQFF
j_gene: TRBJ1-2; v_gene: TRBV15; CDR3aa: CATSPGYGYTF
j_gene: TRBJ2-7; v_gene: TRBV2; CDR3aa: CASSWGGVAGEIKSYYEQYF
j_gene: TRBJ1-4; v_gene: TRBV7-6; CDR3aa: CASSRRQGWGNATNEKLFF
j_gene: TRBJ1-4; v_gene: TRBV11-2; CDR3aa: CASSPLNEKLFF
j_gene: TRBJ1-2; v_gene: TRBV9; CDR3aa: CASSAQDRDVGYTF
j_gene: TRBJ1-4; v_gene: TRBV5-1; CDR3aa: CASSLQAEAEKLFF
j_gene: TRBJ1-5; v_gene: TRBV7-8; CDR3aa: CASSPVGRSNQPQHF
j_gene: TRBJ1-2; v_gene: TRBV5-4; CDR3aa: CASSLDVEQGIVGYTF
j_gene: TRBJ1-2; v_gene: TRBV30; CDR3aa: CAWSGAGHYGYTF
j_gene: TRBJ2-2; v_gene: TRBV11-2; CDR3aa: CASSFFAQEIHRELFF
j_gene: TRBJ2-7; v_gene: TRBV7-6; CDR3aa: CASSLSRTGASYEQYF
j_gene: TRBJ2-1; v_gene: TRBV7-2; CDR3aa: CASSLISLSGSYNEQFF
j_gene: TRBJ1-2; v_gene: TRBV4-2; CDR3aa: CASSQDPQDENYGYTF
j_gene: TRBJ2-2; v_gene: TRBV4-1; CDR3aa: CASSHPLAGGFTGELFF